This T cell receptor (beta chain) originates from a study of Ad26.COV2.S vaccination and SARS-CoV-2 variants. The CDR3 loop spans 12 amino acids. The V end was cut by 5 bases, the J end by 8 bases, with 12 bases between. Germline lookup yields CDR1 KGHDR and CDR2 SFDVKD. Some clones are missing from TCRdb's copy, which holds only in-frame ones; the method was immunoSEQ multiplex PCR. In the table there are 350,000 to 500,000 clones, 90% of which are singletons. Specified treatment: roughly 20 received Ad26.COV2.S at low or high dose, single or two shots; about 5 received placebo; per-sample allocation not given. Sampling was performed 63 days after the first vaccine or placebo injection. Wuhan-strain spike was delivered by a replication-incompetent Ad26 vector. The study, taken as a whole, reports: Participants given vaccine showed non-spike TCR breadth similar to that of placebo recipients. Responses of T cells in total may have been underestimated by the TCR breadth and depth analyses.

To note about this clone: Its antigen is unknown.

The chain has TRBV24-1 and TRBJ2-7; D possibly corresponds to TRBD2 (6 bases). The starting material was peripheral blood, obtained in a trial of Ad26.COV2.S vaccine versus placebo. The receptor was isolated from a person between 18 and 59 years old who received the Ad26.COV2.S COVID-19 vaccine or a placebo. CDR3 loop: CATSALGGKQYF. CDR3 sequence (DNA): TGTGCCACCAGTGCCCTTGGGGGGAAGCAGTACTTC.